This T cell receptor beta chain derives from a study of T cell repertoires in cytomegalovirus infection. Study as a whole: Public TCR beta signatures were indicative of both CMV infection and a matching HLA type. Overall study results and limits: Dominant in the ex vivo response were TCR beta clonotypes restricted by HLA-C and specific for CMV.

There are 17 residues in the CDR3. With 0 bases removed from V and 3 bases from J, the gap between germline ends came to 15 bases. CDR1 and CDR2 from the germline V gene are MGHRA and YSYEKL. On this clonotype: Antigen specificity is unknown.

TCRdb re-derived calls from the reads in MiXCR, one entry per CDR3 protein. The sample includes roughly 600,000 distinct CDR3 sequences, 24% of them seen just once. The chain employs TRBV4-1 and TRBJ2-1; the D gene is possibly TRBD1 (5 bases). The sample comprised CD8+ T cells from PBMCs. This TCR came from a human donor in good health (CMV status not recorded). Some clones in this sample may be carry-over from other donors' samples. The CDR3 sequence is CASSQDPRASIYNEQFF. The CDR3 DNA is TGCGCCAGCAGCCAAGATCCCAGGGCGTCGATCTACAATGAGCAGTTCTTC.